This T cell receptor beta chain was recorded in a study of T cells in Graves' hyperthyroidism and ophthalmopathy. Germline V gene sequence: CDR1 LGHNA, CDR2 YNFKEQ. The CDR3 sequence is 14 residues long. V dropped 1 base and J dropped 2 bases, with 9 bases sitting between them. What was amplified from RNA transcripts were TCR beta CDR3 regions. The TCR CDR3 was amplified in a first-round RT-PCR using the HTBI primer set. TCRdb fed the multiplex PCR reads into MiXCR, producing one record per CDR3 protein. The table records 350,000 to 400,000 distinct CDR3 sequences, around 14% of them present only once.

Material for sequencing was blood. V gene TRBV4-2 combines with J gene TRBJ2-7; perhaps TRBD2 as D (6 bases). This clonotype was obtained from a woman aged 25-40 years with Graves' hyperthyroidism. The CDR3 spells CASSQAGDAYEQYF. The CDR3 DNA reads TGTGCCAGCAGCCAAGCGGGAGATGCCTACGAGCAGTACTTC.